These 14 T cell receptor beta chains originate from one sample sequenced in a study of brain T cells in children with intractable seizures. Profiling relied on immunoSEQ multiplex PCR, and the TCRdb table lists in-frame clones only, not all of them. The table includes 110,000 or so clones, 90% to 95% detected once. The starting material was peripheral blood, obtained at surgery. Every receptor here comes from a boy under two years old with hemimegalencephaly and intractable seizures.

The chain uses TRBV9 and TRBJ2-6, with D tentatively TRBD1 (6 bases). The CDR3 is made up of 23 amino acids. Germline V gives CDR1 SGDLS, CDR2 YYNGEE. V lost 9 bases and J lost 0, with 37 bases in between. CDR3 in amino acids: CANPLLPRKPRDTMHSGANVLTF. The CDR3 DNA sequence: TGTGCCAACCCCTTGCTTCCTCGGAAACCACGGGACACCATGCACTCTGGGGCCAACGTCCTGACTTTC. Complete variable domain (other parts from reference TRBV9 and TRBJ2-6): DSGVTQTPKHLITATGQRVTLRCSPRSGDLSVYWYQQSLDQGLQFLIQYYNGEERAKGNILERFSAQQFPDLHSELNLSSLELGDSALYFCANPLLPRKPRDTMHSGANVLTFGAGSRLTVL.

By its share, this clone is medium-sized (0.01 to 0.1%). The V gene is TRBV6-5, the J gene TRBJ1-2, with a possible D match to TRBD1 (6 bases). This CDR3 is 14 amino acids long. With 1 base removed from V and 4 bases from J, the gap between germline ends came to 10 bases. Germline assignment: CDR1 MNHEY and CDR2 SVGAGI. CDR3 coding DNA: TGTGCCAGCAGTTACTGGGACACGGGCTATGGCTACACCTTC. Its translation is CASSYWDTGYGYTF.

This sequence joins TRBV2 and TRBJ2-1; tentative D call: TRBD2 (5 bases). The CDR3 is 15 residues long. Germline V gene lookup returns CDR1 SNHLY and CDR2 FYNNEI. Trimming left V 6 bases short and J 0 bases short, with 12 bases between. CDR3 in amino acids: CASRDSLSSYNEQFF. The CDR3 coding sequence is TGTGCCAGCAGGGACTCCCTGAGCTCCTACAATGAGCAGTTCTTC.

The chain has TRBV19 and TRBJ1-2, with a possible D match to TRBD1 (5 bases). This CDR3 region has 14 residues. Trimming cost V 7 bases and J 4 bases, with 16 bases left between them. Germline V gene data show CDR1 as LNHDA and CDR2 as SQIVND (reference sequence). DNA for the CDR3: TGTGCCAGTAACGCGCGGGGGAGGGGCTATGGCTACACCTTC. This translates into CASNARGRGYGYTF.

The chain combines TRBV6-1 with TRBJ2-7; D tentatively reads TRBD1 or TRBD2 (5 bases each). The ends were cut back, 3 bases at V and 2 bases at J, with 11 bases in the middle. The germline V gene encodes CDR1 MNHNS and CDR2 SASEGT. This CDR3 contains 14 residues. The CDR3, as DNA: TGTGCCAGCAGTGAGGGACGCTCCGCCTACGAGCAGTACTTC. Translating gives CASSEGRSAYEQYF.

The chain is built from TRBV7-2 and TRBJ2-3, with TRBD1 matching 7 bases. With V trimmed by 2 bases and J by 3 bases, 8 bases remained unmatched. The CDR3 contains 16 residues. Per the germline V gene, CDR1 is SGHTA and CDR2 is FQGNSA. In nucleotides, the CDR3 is TGTGCCAGCAGCTTAACCTACAGGGGAAGAACAGATACGCAGTATTTT. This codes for CASSLTYRGRTDTQYF.

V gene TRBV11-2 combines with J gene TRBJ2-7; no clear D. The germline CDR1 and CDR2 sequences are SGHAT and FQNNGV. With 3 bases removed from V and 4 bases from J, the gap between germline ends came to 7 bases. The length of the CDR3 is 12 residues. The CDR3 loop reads CASSFNVYEQYF. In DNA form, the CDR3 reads TGTGCCAGCAGCTTCAATGTGTACGAGCAGTACTTC. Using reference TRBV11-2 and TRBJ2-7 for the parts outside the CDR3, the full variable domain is EAGVAQSPRYKIIEKRQSVAFWCNPISGHATLYWYQQILGQGPKLLIQFQNNGVVDDSQLPKDRFSAERLKGVDSTLKIQPAKLEDSAVYLCASSFNVYEQYFGPGTRLTVT.

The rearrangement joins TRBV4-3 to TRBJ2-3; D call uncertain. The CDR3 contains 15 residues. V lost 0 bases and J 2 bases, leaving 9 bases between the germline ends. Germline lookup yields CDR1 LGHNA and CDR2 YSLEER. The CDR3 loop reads CASSQEASDTDTQYF. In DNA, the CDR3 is TGCGCCAGCAGCCAAGAAGCCAGCGACACAGATACGCAGTATTTT.

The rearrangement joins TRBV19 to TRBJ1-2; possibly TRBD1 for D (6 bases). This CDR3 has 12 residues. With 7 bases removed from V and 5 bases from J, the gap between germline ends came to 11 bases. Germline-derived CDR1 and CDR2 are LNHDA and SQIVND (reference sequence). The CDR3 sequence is CASTGERYGYTF. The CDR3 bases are TGTGCCAGTACAGGGGAGCGTTATGGCTACACCTTC.

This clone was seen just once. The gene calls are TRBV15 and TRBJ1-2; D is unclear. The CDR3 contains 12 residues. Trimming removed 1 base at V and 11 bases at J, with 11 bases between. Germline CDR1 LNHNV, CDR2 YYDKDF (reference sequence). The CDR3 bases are TGTGCCACCAGCAGAGTTGGGAAGACGTACACCTTC. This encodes CATSRVGKTYTF.

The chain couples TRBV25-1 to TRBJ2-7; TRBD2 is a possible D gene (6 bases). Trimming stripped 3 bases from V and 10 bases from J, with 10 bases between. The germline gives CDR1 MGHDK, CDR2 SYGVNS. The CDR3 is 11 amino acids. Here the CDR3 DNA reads TGTGCCAGCAGTGAGGTGGGGGGACAGTACTTC. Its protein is CASSEVGGQYF.

The CDR3 spells CASSPFRQTYEQYF. Here the CDR3 DNA reads TGTGCCAGCAGTCCCTTCAGACAGACCTACGAGCAGTACTTC. The chain couples TRBV2 to TRBJ2-7; D perhaps matches TRBD1 (5 bases). CDR1 is SNHLY, CDR2 FYNNEI, per germline. The CDR3 loop spans 14 amino acids. V was trimmed by 5 bases and J by 2 bases, leaving 13 bases between them. Filled out from reference TRBV2 and TRBJ2-7, the complete variable domain reads EPEVTQTPSHQVTQMGQEVILRCVPISNHLYFYWYRQILGQKVEFLVSFYNNEISEKSEIFDDQFSVERPDGSNFTLKIRSTKLEDSAMYFCASSPFRQTYEQYFGPGTRLTVT.

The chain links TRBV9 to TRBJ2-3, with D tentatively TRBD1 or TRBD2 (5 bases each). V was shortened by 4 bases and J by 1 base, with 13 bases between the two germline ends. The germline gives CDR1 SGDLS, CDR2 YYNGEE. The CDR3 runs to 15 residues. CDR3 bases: TGTGCCAGCAGCCCTGAGGTGGGGGGCACAGATACGCAGTATTTT. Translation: CASSPEVGGTDTQYF.

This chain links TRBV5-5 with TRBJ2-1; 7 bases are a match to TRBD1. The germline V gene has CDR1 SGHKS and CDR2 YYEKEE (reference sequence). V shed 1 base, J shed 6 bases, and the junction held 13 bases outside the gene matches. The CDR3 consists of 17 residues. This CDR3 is CASSLTKFQGEFNEQFF. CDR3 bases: TGTGCCAGCAGCTTGACGAAATTCCAGGGGGAATTCAATGAGCAGTTCTTC.